The 15 T cell receptor beta chains below come from one sample, sequenced in a study of monozygotic twins with inflammatory bowel disease. TCRdb processed the 5' RACE reads again and assigns one entry to each CDR3 protein, with no DNA. Here the sample table reports more than 300,000 distinct CDR3 sequences. Input material: blood. These receptors all stem from a human donor with ulcerative colitis or Crohn's disease, or a healthy co-twin of an affected twin (not recorded which).

The V and J genes are TRBV6-5 and TRBJ2-5; TCRdb reports TRBD1, a call that lacks DNA to check it against. Germline assignment: CDR1 MNHEY and CDR2 SVGAGI. This CDR3 contains 14 residues. CDR3 sequence reads: CASSYSGARETHYF.

The V and J genes are TRBV6-5 and TRBJ1-2; TCRdb's D gene call, TRBD1, goes unchecked for lack of DNA. CDR1 MNHEY and CDR2 SVGAGI come from the germline V gene. There are 13 residues in the CDR3. The CDR3 is CASSWDSYYGYTF.

The genes are TRBV10-3 and TRBJ2-7; TCRdb selects TRBD1, and the lack of DNA leaves this call unchecked. The germline V gene encodes CDR1 ENHRY and CDR2 SYGVKD. The CDR3 consists of 13 residues. The CDR3 sequence: CARKTGDGYEQYF.

This chain links TRBV7-6 with TRBJ2-7. CDR1 SGHVS and CDR2 FNYEAQ come from the germline V gene. This CDR3 comprises 15 residues. This CDR3 is CARPVDIPTSYEQYF. The variable domain in full, with the rest retrieved from reference TRBV7-6 and TRBJ2-7, is GAGVSQSPRYKVTKRGQDVALRCDPISGHVSLYWYRQALGQGPEFLTYFNYEAQQDKSGLPNDRFSAERPEGSISTLTIQRTEQRDSAMYRCARPVDIPTSYEQYFGPGTRLTVT.

The chain has TRBV20-1 and TRBJ1-1; TCRdb's assignment of TRBD1 cannot be checked, as there is no DNA. CDR1 is DFQATT, CDR2 SNEGSKA, per germline (reference sequence). The CDR3 covers 15 residues. This chain's CDR3 is CSAIFGTRRNTEAFF.

This sequence joins TRBV9 and TRBJ1-3. Germline CDR1 is SGDLS and CDR2 is YYNGEE. The CDR3 sequence is 14 residues long. The CDR3 region is CASSVDLYGNTIYF.

This sequence joins TRBV20-1 and TRBJ2-1; TCRdb selects TRBD1, and the lack of DNA leaves this call unchecked. The CDR3 spans 16 residues. CDR1 is DFQATT and CDR2 is SNEGSKA in the germline V gene (reference sequence). The CDR3 here is CSALTRTGGVSNEQFF.

V is TRBV12-3 or TRBV12-4 and J is TRBJ2-7; TCRdb gives TRBD1 as the D gene, but with no DNA this cannot be confirmed. The CDR3 spans 19 residues. This CDR3 is CASSLRHPRQGDSSYEQYF.

This chain joins TRBV20-1 and TRBJ1-2; without DNA, the TCRdb call of TRBD1 cannot be checked. This CDR3 spans 12 amino acids. CDR1 is DFQATT, CDR2 SNEGSKA, per germline (reference sequence). The CDR3 loop is CRAVGVGYGYTF.

This rearrangement joins TRBV5-1 to TRBJ2-5. Germline V gene sequence: CDR1 SGHRS, CDR2 YFSETQ. The CDR3 has 13 residues. The chain's CDR3 is CASSYGDQETQYF.

The rearrangement joins TRBV20-1 to TRBJ2-3; TCRdb's D call of TRBD1 is untestable without DNA. Germline values: CDR1 DFQATT, CDR2 SNEGSKA (reference sequence). The CDR3 consists of 15 residues. Here the CDR3 reads CSARDWGGGTDTQYF.

CDR3 protein: CASSQAAGELFF. V and J are TRBV3-1 and TRBJ2-2. This CDR3 is 12 amino acids long. Germline values: CDR1 LGHDT, CDR2 YNNKEL (reference sequence).

This chain joins TRBV21-1 and TRBJ1-5; TCRdb returns TRBD1, unconfirmable since there is no DNA. TRBV21-1 is listed as a pseudogene. The CDR3 has 17 residues. The CDR3: CASSYRRGGRRNQPQHF.

The chain uses TRBV5-5 and TRBJ1-1; TCRdb's D gene call, TRBD1, goes unchecked for lack of DNA. CDR1 and CDR2 from the germline V gene are SGHKS and YYEKEE (reference sequence). The CDR3 has 13 residues. This chain's CDR3 is CASSIPTGAEAFF. Full variable domain (rest looked up from reference TRBV5-5 and TRBJ1-1): DAGVTQSPTHLIKTRGQQVTLRCSPISGHKSVSWYQQVLGQGPQFIFQYYEKEERGRGNFPDRFSARQFPNYSSELNVNALLLGDSALYLCASSIPTGAEAFFGQGTRLTVV.

The rearrangement links TRBV5-5 to TRBJ2-2; TCRdb designates TRBD2, a call that cannot be tested without DNA. This CDR3 contains 17 residues. Germline-derived CDR1 and CDR2 are SGHKS and YYEKEE (reference sequence). CDR3 amino acids: CASSLVVGGGHTGELFF.